Listed here are 28 T cell receptor beta chains from one sample, sequenced in a study of cytotoxic CD8 clonotypes in ibrutinib-treated CLL. Sequenced by immunoSEQ multiplex PCR; TCRdb stores in-frame clones only, minus some. The data show 150,000 to 200,000 clones, approximately 80% seen once. The sample consisted of PBMCs, taken after 12 months of ibrutinib treatment. All receptors come from a human donor with chronic lymphocytic leukemia.

J is TRBJ2-5 and V is TRBV5-4; D gene uncertain. Germline V CDR1 and CDR2: SGHNT, YYREEE (reference sequence). Trimming took off 4 bases at V and 1 base at J, with 23 bases between the two ends. The CDR3 contains 18 residues. The DNA of the CDR3 is TGTGCCAGCAGCACCCCAATGTCAAATACTGGCCGCCAAGAGACCCAGTACTTC. This encodes CASSTPMSNTGRQETQYF.

The V call is TRBV4-1, the J call TRBJ2-3; D might be TRBD1 (5 bases). V lost 0 bases to trimming and J lost 3 bases, with 22 bases between them. Germline CDR1 reads MGHRA; CDR2 reads YSYEKL. CDR3 length: 19 residues. DNA for the CDR3: TGCGCCAGCAGCCAAGAAGAGCAGCTGGGGCAGGGTGTGACAGATACGCAGTATTTT. It is translated as CASSQEEQLGQGVTDTQYF.

This clone was picked up one time. The chain employs TRBV6-6 and TRBJ1-5, with D unclear. CDR3 length: 15 amino acids. Between the trimmed V and J ends, which lost 0 bases and 0 bases, there was a span of 6 bases. In germline, CDR1 is MNHNY, CDR2 SVGAGI (reference sequence). CDR3: CASSYSGYSNQPQHF. The CDR3 coding sequence is TGTGCCAGCAGTTACTCAGGGTATAGCAATCAGCCCCAGCATTTT.

The chain is built from TRBV7-3 and TRBJ2-1; TRBD1 aligns across 7 bases. Germline trimming cut 5 bases from V and 7 bases from J; bases unmatched to any gene: 8. Germline V gene data show CDR1 as SGHTA and CDR2 as FQGTGA. The CDR3 is 14 residues long. CDR3 bases: TGTGCCAGCAGCCCCGAAGGGGGCTTGAATGAGCAGTTCTTC. The encoded protein is CASSPEGGLNEQFF.

This clone was counted between two and nine times. The chain is built from TRBV18 and TRBJ1-1, with a tentative D call TRBD1 (6 bases). The CDR3 is 14 amino acids. Trimming removed 1 base at V and 5 bases at J, with 11 bases between. Germline V CDR1 and CDR2: KGHSH, LQKENI. CDR3 residues: CASSPQGGKTEAFF. DNA for the CDR3: TGTGCCAGCTCACCACAGGGGGGGAAAACTGAAGCTTTCTTT. Looking up the rest from reference TRBV18 and TRBJ1-1 gives the full variable domain: NAGVMQNPRHLVRRRGQEARLRCSPMKGHSHVYWYRQLPEEGLKFMVYLQKENIIDESGMPKERFSAEFPKEGPSILRIQQVVRGDSAAYFCASSPQGGKTEAFFGQGTRLTVV.

This chain links TRBV28 with TRBJ1-5, with TRBD1 identical over 7 bases. After removal of 6 bases from V and 7 bases from J, the junction contained 12 bases not matched to a gene. CDR1 is MDHEN, CDR2 SYDVKM, per germline. The CDR3 sequence is 15 residues long. In DNA, the CDR3 is TGTGCCAGCAGGTTGTACGACAGGGATAACCAGCCCCAGCATTTT. Its translation is CASRLYDRDNQPQHF.

This chain uses TRBV19 with TRBJ1-4, with D unclear. Germline CDR1 LNHDA, CDR2 SQIVND (reference sequence). V lost 5 bases and J lost 4, with 11 bases in between. The CDR3 length is 14 residues. The CDR3: CASSPPTVNEKLFF. Here the CDR3 DNA reads TGTGCCAGTAGTCCCCCGACGGTTAATGAAAAACTGTTTTTT.

The V gene is TRBV5-6, the J gene TRBJ1-2; 7 bases are a match to TRBD1. Germline CDR1 is SGHDT and CDR2 is YYEEEE. The trim removed 3 bases at V and 0 bases at J, leaving 2 bases unmatched. The CDR3 consists of 14 residues. The CDR3 protein is CASSYGTANYGYTF. CDR3 DNA sequence: TGTGCCAGCAGCTACGGGACAGCTAACTATGGCTACACCTTC.

The chain has TRBV11-2 and TRBJ2-6; TRBD1 is a possible D gene (6 bases). The length of the CDR3 is 17 residues. CDR1 is SGHAT, CDR2 FQNNGV, per germline. The ends were cut back, 3 bases at V and 4 bases at J, with 16 bases in the middle. CDR3 loop: CASSFYTGWEGANVLTF. The CDR3 DNA reads TGTGCCAGCAGCTTTTACACAGGGTGGGAAGGGGCCAACGTCCTGACTTTC.

The V call is TRBV28, the J call TRBJ2-3; possible D gene TRBD1, 5 bases. Germline CDR1 is MDHEN and CDR2 is SYDVKM. CDR3 length equals 14 residues. Trimming took off 7 bases at V and 2 bases at J, with 13 bases between the two ends. CDR3 protein: CASKLRGNTDTQYF. The CDR3 DNA reads TGTGCCAGCAAATTAAGGGGAAACACAGATACGCAGTATTTT.

Only a few counts were recorded for this clone. The chain combines TRBV7-9 with TRBJ2-5; perhaps TRBD2 as D (7 bases). Germline-derived CDR1 and CDR2 are SEHNR and FQNEAQ (reference sequence). Trimming cost V 1 base and J 4 bases, with 13 bases left between them. The CDR3 runs 15 residues. The CDR3 sequence: CASSLEGGARETQYF. Here the CDR3 DNA reads TGTGCCAGCAGCTTAGAGGGGGGGGCCAGAGAGACCCAGTACTTC.

The chain couples TRBV2 to TRBJ1-5; D not certain. The V gene lost 2 bases and the J gene lost 3 bases, with 5 bases spanning the gap. CDR1 is SNHLY, CDR2 FYNNEI, per germline. The CDR3 extends over 13 amino acids. The CDR3 loop reads CASSEWDNQPQHF. For the CDR3, the DNA is TGTGCCAGCAGTGAATGGGACAATCAGCCCCAGCATTTT.

This sequence joins TRBV6-1 and TRBJ1-3, with D unclear. The CDR3 runs to 17 residues. CDR1 and CDR2 from the germline V gene are MNHNS and SASEGT. The ends were cut back, 1 base at V and 0 bases at J, with 13 bases in the middle. The CDR3 nucleotides read TGTGCCAGCAGTGAAGAATTGAGGGCCCGCTCTGGAAACACCATATATTTT. Amino acids: CASSEELRARSGNTIYF.

The V and J genes are TRBV27 and TRBJ1-6, with D unresolved. The CDR3 has 13 residues. V was cut by 11 bases and J by 7 bases, with 15 bases left in between. Germline loops: CDR1 MNHEY, CDR2 SMNVEV (reference sequence). The CDR3 nucleotides are TGTGCCTCCGGGCGGCCGCCCAATTCACCCCTCCACTTT. This codes for CASGRPPNSPLHF.

Here the CDR3 DNA reads TGTGCCAGCAGTCCCCTCCCGGGACAGGGCCACGAGCAGTACTTC. Its translation is CASSPLPGQGHEQYF. The chain joins TRBV27 to TRBJ2-7, with 9 bases aligning to TRBD1. V dropped 5 bases and J dropped 5; count of bases not matched to a gene: 10. Germline V gene sequence: CDR1 MNHEY, CDR2 SMNVEV (reference sequence). The CDR3 is made up of 15 amino acids.

This rearrangement joins TRBV5-5 to TRBJ1-5, with 8 bases fitting TRBD1. The CDR3 covers 17 residues. The trim removed 5 bases at V and 4 bases at J, leaving 14 bases unmatched. Germline CDR1 reads SGHKS; CDR2 reads YYEKEE (reference sequence). The CDR3: CASRRDPGQGSNQPQHF. The CDR3 nucleotides are TGTGCCAGCAGACGCGACCCAGGACAGGGTAGTAATCAGCCCCAGCATTTT.

The V call is TRBV6-5, the J call TRBJ2-5; D remains ambiguous. V was cut by 4 bases and J by 5 bases, with 17 bases left in between. The CDR3 totals 15 residues. Germline CDR1 is MNHEY and CDR2 is SVGAGI. The CDR3 spells CASSSQWTPYETQYF. The CDR3 DNA reads TGTGCCAGCAGTTCCCAATGGACCCCTTACGAGACCCAGTACTTC.

The gene calls are TRBV6-5 and TRBJ1-1; possibly TRBD1 for D (5 bases). CDR3 length: 13 amino acids. Trimming stripped 6 bases from V and 6 bases from J, with 14 bases between. Germline V gives CDR1 MNHEY, CDR2 SVGAGI. The CDR3 DNA follows: TGTGCCAGCAGCCCAGGGTTCTGGGCTGAAGCTTTCTTT. Encoded protein: CASSPGFWAEAFF.

The chain employs TRBV10-1 and TRBJ2-3; 10 bases line up with TRBD2. The CDR3 has 15 residues. The V and J ends lost 3 bases and 2 bases, in that order; junction bases with no gene match: 2. Germline loops: CDR1 WNHNN, CDR2 SYGVQD (reference sequence). DNA of the CDR3: TGCGCCAGCAGTGAAAGCGGGGGGGACACAGATACGCAGTATTTT. Its protein product is CASSESGGDTDTQYF.

CDR3 loop: CAAPGQVRVYEQYF. The CDR3 DNA sequence: TGCGCCGCCCCAGGGCAAGTTCGGGTGTACGAGCAGTACTTC. The rearrangement links TRBV5-1 to TRBJ2-7; D is perhaps TRBD1 (5 bases). This CDR3 contains 14 residues. Deletions cut 10 bases from V and 4 bases from J, with 21 bases between. CDR1 is SGHRS and CDR2 is YFSETQ in the germline V gene.

V is TRBV6-6 and J is TRBJ2-7, with D possibly being TRBD1 (7 bases). CDR1 is MNHNY, CDR2 SVGAGI, per germline (reference sequence). The V and J ends lost 2 bases and 4 bases respectively, with 12 bases between them. The CDR3 runs to 14 residues. DNA for the CDR3: TGTGCCAGCAGTTACGCGCCAGGGGGGTACGAGCAGTACTTC. It translates to CASSYAPGGYEQYF.

The gene calls are TRBV18 and TRBJ2-3; 13 nucleotides agree with TRBD2. The CDR3 is 15 residues long. V shed 3 bases, J shed 3 bases, and the junction held 0 bases outside the gene matches. Germline values: CDR1 KGHSH, CDR2 LQKENI. The CDR3 is CASSPTSGGTDTQYF. CDR3 nucleotide sequence: TGTGCCAGCTCACCGACTAGCGGGGGGACAGATACGCAGTATTTT.

The CDR3 DNA follows: TGTGCCAGCAGACAGACTTTAGAGACCCAGTACTTC. It yields the protein CASRQTLETQYF. The V call is TRBV28, the J call TRBJ2-5; D call uncertain. CDR1 MDHEN and CDR2 SYDVKM come from the germline V gene. This CDR3 comprises 12 residues. V dropped 6 bases and J dropped 4 bases, with 9 bases sitting between them.

This rearrangement joins TRBV7-8 to TRBJ2-3; 14 positions match TRBD2. This CDR3 spans 18 amino acids. Germline V gene lookup returns CDR1 SGHVS and CDR2 FQNEAQ. V trimming: 5 bases; J trimming: 0 bases; junction bases outside the gene matches: 7. CDR3 loop: CASSPGTSGGRSTDTQYF. CDR3 coding DNA: TGTGCCAGCAGCCCCGGGACTAGCGGGGGCCGTAGCACAGATACGCAGTATTTT.

The rearrangement uses TRBV7-6 and TRBJ1-2; D is possibly TRBD1 (5 bases). The V and J ends lost 2 bases and 7 bases respectively, with 14 bases between them. The CDR3 runs 14 residues. Germline values: CDR1 SGHVS, CDR2 FNYEAQ. DNA of the CDR3: TGTGCCAGCAGCTTATCGTTTCAGGGTGGTGGCTACACCTTC. Translation: CASSLSFQGGGYTF. The full variable domain, with the rest looked up from reference TRBV7-6 and TRBJ1-2, is GAGVSQSPRYKVTKRGQDVALRCDPISGHVSLYWYRQALGQGPEFLTYFNYEAQQDKSGLPNDRFSAERPEGSISTLTIQRTEQRDSAMYRCASSLSFQGGGYTFGSGTRLTVV.

This clone occurred a few times. This chain connects TRBV7-9 to TRBJ1-1; D gene uncertain. Looked up from germline, CDR1 is SEHNR and CDR2 is FQNEAQ (reference sequence). This CDR3 region has 14 residues. The V and J ends lost 1 base and 7 bases respectively, with 13 bases between them. The CDR3 DNA sequence: TGTGCCAGCAGCTTAGTAGCGGCCGCAGGTGAAGCTTTCTTT. Protein sequence: CASSLVAAAGEAFF.

This clone was seen a single time. This chain joins TRBV28 and TRBJ2-1; 8 positions match TRBD1. V was clipped by 2 bases and J by 14 bases; unmatched bases: 2. CDR3 size: 11 residues. Germline V lookup: CDR1 MDHEN, CDR2 SYDVKM. As DNA, the CDR3 is TGTGCCAGCAGTTTAAGGACAGGGAAGTTCTTC. It codes for CASSLRTGKFF. Filled out from reference TRBV28 and TRBJ2-1, the complete variable domain reads DVKVTQSSRYLVKRTGEKVFLECVQDMDHENMFWYRQDPGLGLRLIYFSYDVKMKEKGDIPEGYSVSREKKERFSLILESASTNQTSMYLCASSLRTGKFFGPGTRLTVL.

This clone was observed a handful of times. This chain uses TRBV11-2 with TRBJ2-2; 12 bases line up with TRBD1. CDR1 is SGHAT and CDR2 is FQNNGV in the germline V gene. V was pared by 4 bases and J by 6 bases, with 3 bases of the junction left unmatched. The CDR3 has 15 amino acids. As DNA, the CDR3 is TGTGCCAGCAGCTCGGGACAGGGGGCGGCCGGGGAGCTGTTTTTT. Translating it yields CASSSGQGAAGELFF.